The 11 T cell receptor beta chains presented below share a single source sample, sequenced in a study of blood T cell repertoires in COVID-19. Method: immunoSEQ multiplex PCR; TCRdb's copy keeps in-frame clones and lacks some. The data hold 120,000 to 150,000 clones, with 80% to 90% observed a single time. The sample consisted of peripheral blood. These receptors were taken from a human donor in a cohort sampled during active COVID-19.

This chain joins TRBV10-3 and TRBJ2-5, with a tentative D call TRBD2 (6 bases). The CDR3 loop spans 15 amino acids. Trimming pared 0 bases from V and 2 bases from J, leaving 10 bases between. Germline assignment: CDR1 ENHRY and CDR2 SYGVKD. The CDR3 reads CAISESKAGQETQYF. DNA of the CDR3: TGTGCCATCAGTGAGTCAAAGGCGGGGCAAGAGACCCAGTACTTC.

The chain recombines TRBV10-1 with TRBJ2-3, with 9 bases aligning to TRBD2. The CDR3 runs to 16 residues. Germline-derived CDR1 and CDR2 are WNHNN and SYGVQD (reference sequence). Germline trimming cut 0 bases from V and 2 bases from J; bases unmatched to any gene: 3. The CDR3 spells CASSESQRGVTDTQYF. The CDR3 bases are TGCGCCAGCAGTGAGTCCCAGCGGGGGGTCACAGATACGCAGTATTTT.

V is TRBV2 and J is TRBJ1-2; maybe TRBD1 (5 bases). Germline assignment: CDR1 SNHLY and CDR2 FYNNEI. This CDR3 is 13 amino acids long. Trimming removed 5 bases from V and 4 bases from J, with 11 bases in between. The DNA for the CDR3 is TGTGCCAGCAGTTCGACAGTCCCCTATGGCTACACCTTC. Protein sequence: CASSSTVPYGYTF. The variable domain in full, with the rest retrieved from reference TRBV2 and TRBJ1-2, is EPEVTQTPSHQVTQMGQEVILRCVPISNHLYFYWYRQILGQKVEFLVSFYNNEISEKSEIFDDQFSVERPDGSNFTLKIRSTKLEDSAMYFCASSSTVPYGYTFGSGTRLTVV.

This chain links TRBV7-2 with TRBJ2-7; D call uncertain. This CDR3 contains 13 residues. Germline CDR1 and CDR2: SGHTA and FQGNSA. With 4 bases removed from V and 4 bases from J, the gap between germline ends came to 11 bases. Here the CDR3 DNA reads TGTGCCAGCAGCTCTAAAGAAACTTACGAGCAGTACTTC. Protein sequence: CASSSKETYEQYF.

CDR3 loop: CASSLGQGNTEAFF. CDR3 nucleotides: TGTGCCAGCAGCTTGGGGCAGGGGAACACTGAAGCTTTCTTT. The V call is TRBV11-3, the J call TRBJ1-1, with D possibly TRBD1 on 5 matching bases. V dropped 3 bases and J dropped 1 base, with 9 bases sitting between them. The CDR3 is 14 amino acids. Germline CDR1 reads SGHNT; CDR2 reads YENEEA.

V usage is TRBV25-1 and J usage is TRBJ2-5; D perhaps matches TRBD1 (5 bases). The germline V gene has CDR1 MGHDK and CDR2 SYGVNS. Between the trimmed V and J ends, which lost 2 bases and 1 base, there was a span of 11 bases. The CDR3 extends over 15 amino acids. CDR3 nucleotides: TGTGCCAGCAGTGAAGGGGCGAGCGTCCAAGAGACCCAGTACTTC. Its translation is CASSEGASVQETQYF.

The CDR3 sequence: CASTKYYEQYF. In nucleotides, the CDR3 is TGTGCCAGCACTAAGTACTACGAGCAGTACTTC. The chain joins TRBV7-2 to TRBJ2-7; D remains unclear. The CDR3 spans 11 residues. Germline CDR1 SGHTA, CDR2 FQGNSA. V was shortened by 7 bases and J by 3 bases, with 7 bases between the two germline ends.

Here the CDR3 reads CATSWSPGSSGNTIYF. In nucleotides, the CDR3 is TGTGCCACCAGTTGGTCTCCGGGGAGCTCTGGAAACACCATATATTTT. V and J are TRBV15 and TRBJ1-3; D not resolved. The CDR3 has 16 residues. Trimming stripped 6 bases from V and 0 bases from J, with 15 bases between. CDR1 and CDR2 (germline): LNHNV, YYDKDF (reference sequence).

The chain couples TRBV28 to TRBJ1-2; D perhaps matches TRBD1 (5 bases). Trimming shortened V by 5 bases and J by 7 bases, and 8 bases separated the two germline ends. In germline, CDR1 is MDHEN, CDR2 SYDVKM. The CDR3 loop spans 11 amino acids. The DNA of the CDR3 is TGTGCCAGCAGTGACAGATTTGGCTACACCTTC. Its translation is CASSDRFGYTF.

The J gene is TRBJ2-7, the V gene TRBV7-9, with TRBD1 identical over 7 bases. Germline trimming cut 5 bases from V and 0 bases from J; bases unmatched to any gene: 10. The germline gives CDR1 SEHNR, CDR2 FQNEAQ (reference sequence). This CDR3 spans 16 amino acids. The CDR3 loop reads CASSARQGGSSYEQYF. CDR3 bases: TGTGCCAGCAGCGCTCGACAGGGTGGAAGCTCCTACGAGCAGTACTTC. The variable domain in full, completed from reference TRBV7-9 and TRBJ2-7, reads DTGVSQNPRHKITKRGQNVTFRCDPISEHNRLYWYRQTLGQGPEFLTYFQNEAQLEKSRLLSDRFSAERPKGSFSTLEIQRTEQGDSAMYLCASSARQGGSSYEQYFGPGTRLTVT.

This clone has a handful of counts. V gene TRBV6-2 or TRBV6-3 combines with J gene TRBJ2-7, with 7 bases that match TRBD1. The germline V gene encodes CDR1 MNHEY and CDR2 SVGEGT. V was clipped by 6 bases and J by 3 bases; unmatched bases: 8. This CDR3 has 14 residues. CDR3 protein: CASSHDRVNYEQYF. The DNA of the CDR3 is TGTGCCAGCAGCCATGACAGGGTGAACTACGAGCAGTACTTC.